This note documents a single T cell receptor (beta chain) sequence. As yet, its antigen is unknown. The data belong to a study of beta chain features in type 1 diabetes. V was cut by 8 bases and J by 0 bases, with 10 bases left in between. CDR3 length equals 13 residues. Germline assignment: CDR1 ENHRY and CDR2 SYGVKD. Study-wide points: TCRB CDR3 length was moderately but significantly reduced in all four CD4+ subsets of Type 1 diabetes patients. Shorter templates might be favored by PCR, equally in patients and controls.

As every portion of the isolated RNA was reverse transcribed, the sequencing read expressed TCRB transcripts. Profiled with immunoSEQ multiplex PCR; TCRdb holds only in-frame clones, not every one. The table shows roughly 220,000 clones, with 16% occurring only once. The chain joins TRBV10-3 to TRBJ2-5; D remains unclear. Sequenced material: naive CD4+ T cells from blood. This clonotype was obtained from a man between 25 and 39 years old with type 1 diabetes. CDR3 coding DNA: TGTGCCATCGCATCGGAGTACCAAGAGACCCAGTACTTC. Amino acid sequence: CAIASEYQETQYF.